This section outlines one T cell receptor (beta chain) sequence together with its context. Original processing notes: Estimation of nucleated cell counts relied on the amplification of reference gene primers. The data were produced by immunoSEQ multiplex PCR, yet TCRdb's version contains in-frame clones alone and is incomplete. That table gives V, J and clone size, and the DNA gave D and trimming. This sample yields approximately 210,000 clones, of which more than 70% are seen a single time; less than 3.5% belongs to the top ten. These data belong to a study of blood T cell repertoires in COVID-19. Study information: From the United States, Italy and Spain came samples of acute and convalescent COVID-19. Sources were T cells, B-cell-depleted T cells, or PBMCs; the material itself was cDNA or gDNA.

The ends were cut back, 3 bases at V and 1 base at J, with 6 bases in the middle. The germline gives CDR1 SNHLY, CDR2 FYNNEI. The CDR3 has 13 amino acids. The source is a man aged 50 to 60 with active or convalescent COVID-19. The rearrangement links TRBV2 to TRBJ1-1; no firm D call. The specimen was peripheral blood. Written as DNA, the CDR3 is TGTGCCAGCAGTGACGAGGGGAACACTGAAGCTTTCTTT. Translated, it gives CASSDEGNTEAFF.